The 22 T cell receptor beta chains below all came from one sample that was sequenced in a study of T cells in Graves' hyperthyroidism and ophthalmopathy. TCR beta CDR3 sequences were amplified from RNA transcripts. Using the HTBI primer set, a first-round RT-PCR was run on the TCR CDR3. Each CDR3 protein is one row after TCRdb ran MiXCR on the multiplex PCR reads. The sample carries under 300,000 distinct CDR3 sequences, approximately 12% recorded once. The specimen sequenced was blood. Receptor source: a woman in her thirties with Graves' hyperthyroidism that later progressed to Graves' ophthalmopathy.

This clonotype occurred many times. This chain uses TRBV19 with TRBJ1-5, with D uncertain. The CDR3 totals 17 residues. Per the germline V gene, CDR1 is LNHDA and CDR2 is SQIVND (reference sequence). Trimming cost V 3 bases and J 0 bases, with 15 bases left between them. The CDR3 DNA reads TGTGCCAGTAGTATGCGCCCCCTTCAATATAGCAATCAGCCCCAGCATTTT. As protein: CASSMRPLQYSNQPQHF.

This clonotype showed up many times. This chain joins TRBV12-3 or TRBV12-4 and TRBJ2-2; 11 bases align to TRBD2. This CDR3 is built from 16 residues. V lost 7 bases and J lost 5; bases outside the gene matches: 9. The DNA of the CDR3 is TGTGCCAGCACGGAGACTAGCGGGGCCCCTACCGGGGAGCTGTTTTTT. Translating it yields CASTETSGAPTGELFF.

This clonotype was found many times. CDR3 sequence (DNA): TGCGCCAGCAGCCTTGGACTAGCAATCTCCTACAATGAGCAGTTCTTC. Amino acids: CASSLGLAISYNEQFF. The genes are TRBV4-3 and TRBJ2-1; 8 bases are a match to TRBD2. From germline, CDR1 is LGHNA and CDR2 YSLEER. The V segment lost 4 bases and the J segment 0 bases; nucleotides outside the gene matches: 5. This CDR3 has 16 residues.

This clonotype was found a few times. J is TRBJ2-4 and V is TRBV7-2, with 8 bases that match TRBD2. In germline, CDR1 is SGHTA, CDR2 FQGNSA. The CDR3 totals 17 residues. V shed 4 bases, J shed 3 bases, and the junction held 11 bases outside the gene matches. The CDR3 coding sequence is TGTGCCAGCAGCTCCCGGGGGGGATTGAAGGACAAAAACATTCAGTACTTC. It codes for CASSSRGGLKDKNIQYF.

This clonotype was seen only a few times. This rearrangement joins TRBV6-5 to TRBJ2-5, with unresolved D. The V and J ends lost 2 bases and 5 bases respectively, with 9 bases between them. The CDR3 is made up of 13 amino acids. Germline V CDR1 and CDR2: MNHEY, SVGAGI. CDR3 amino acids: CASSYGDGETQYF. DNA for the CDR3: TGTGCCAGCAGTTACGGGGATGGGGAGACCCAGTACTTC.

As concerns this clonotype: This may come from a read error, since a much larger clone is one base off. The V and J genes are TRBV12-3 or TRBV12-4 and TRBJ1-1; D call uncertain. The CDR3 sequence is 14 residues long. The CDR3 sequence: CASSPTGWETEASF. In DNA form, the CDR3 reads TGTGCCAGCAGTCCGACCGGGTGGGAAACTGAAGCTTCCTTT.

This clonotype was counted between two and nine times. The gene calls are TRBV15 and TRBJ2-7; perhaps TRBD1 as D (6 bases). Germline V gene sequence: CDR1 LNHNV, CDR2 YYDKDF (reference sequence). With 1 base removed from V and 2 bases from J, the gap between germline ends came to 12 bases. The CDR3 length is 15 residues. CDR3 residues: CATSRGPGHTYEQYF. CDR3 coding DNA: TGTGCCACCAGCAGAGGACCGGGACATACCTACGAGCAGTACTTC.

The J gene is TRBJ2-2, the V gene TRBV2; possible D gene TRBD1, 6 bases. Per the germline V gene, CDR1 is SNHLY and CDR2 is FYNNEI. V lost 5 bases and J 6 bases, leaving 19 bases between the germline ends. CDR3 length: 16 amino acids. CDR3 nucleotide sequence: TGTGCCAGCAGTTTACAGGGTGTCGGCATGGCCGGGGAGCTGTTTTTT. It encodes CASSLQGVGMAGELFF.

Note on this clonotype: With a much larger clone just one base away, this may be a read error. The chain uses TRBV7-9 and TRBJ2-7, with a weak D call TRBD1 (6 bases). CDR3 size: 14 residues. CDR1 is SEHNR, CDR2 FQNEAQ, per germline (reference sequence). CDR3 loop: CANSAIRGGYEQYF. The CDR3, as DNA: TGTGCCAACAGCGCAATCAGGGGTGGGTACGAGCAGTACTTC.

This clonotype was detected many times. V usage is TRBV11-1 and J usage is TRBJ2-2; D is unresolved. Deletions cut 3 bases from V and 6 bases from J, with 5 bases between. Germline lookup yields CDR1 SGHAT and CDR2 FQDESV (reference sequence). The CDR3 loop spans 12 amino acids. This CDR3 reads CASSLHPGELFF. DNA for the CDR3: TGTGCCAGCAGCTTGCACCCCGGGGAGCTGTTTTTT.

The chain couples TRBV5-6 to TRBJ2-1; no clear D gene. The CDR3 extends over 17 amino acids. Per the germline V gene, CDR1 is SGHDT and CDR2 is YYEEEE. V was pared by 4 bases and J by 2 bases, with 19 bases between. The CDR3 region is CASSPGLLDGTYNEQFF. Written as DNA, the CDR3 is TGTGCCAGCAGCCCCGGCCTCCTGGATGGGACCTACAATGAGCAGTTCTTC.

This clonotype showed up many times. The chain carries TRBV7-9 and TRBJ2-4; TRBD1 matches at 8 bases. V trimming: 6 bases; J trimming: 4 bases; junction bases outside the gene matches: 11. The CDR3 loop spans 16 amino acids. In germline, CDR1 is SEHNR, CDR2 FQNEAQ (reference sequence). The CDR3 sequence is CASRPDRAGGKNIQYF. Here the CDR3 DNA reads TGTGCCAGCAGGCCGGACAGGGCGGGCGGTAAAAACATTCAGTACTTC.

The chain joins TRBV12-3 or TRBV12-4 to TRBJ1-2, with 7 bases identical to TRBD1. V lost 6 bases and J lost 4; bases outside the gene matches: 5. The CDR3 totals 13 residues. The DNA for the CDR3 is TGTGCCAGCAGCAAGGGACAGCCCTATGGCTACACCTTC. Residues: CASSKGQPYGYTF.

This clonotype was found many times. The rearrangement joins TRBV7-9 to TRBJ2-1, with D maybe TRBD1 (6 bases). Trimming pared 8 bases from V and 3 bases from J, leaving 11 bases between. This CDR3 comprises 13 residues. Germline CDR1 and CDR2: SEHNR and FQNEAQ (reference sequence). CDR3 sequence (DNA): TGTGCCAGCTTATCGACAGGCTACAATGAGCAGTTCTTC. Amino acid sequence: CASLSTGYNEQFF. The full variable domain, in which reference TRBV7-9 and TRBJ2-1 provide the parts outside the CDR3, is DTGVSQNPRHKITKRGQNVTFRCDPISEHNRLYWYRQTLGQGPEFLTYFQNEAQLEKSRLLSDRFSAERPKGSFSTLEIQRTEQGDSAMYLCASLSTGYNEQFFGPGTRLTVL.

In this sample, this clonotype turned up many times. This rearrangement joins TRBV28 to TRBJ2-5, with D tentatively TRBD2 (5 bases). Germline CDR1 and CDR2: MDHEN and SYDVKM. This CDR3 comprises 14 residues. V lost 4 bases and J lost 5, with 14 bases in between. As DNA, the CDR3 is TGTGCCAGCAGTTCCCAGGCCGGGGTTGAGACCCAGTACTTC. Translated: CASSSQAGVETQYF.

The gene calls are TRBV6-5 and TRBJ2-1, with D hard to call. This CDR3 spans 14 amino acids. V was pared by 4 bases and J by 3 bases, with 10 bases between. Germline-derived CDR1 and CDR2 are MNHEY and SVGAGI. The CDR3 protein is CASSSSTYYNEQFF. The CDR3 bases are TGTGCCAGCAGTTCCTCCACGTACTACAATGAGCAGTTCTTC.

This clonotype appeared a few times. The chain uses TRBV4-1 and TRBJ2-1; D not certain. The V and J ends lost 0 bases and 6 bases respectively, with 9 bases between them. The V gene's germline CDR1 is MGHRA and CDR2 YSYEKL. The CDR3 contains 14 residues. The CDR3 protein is CASSQDPPSNEQFF. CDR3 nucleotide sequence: TGCGCCAGCAGCCAAGATCCCCCTAGCAATGAGCAGTTCTTC.

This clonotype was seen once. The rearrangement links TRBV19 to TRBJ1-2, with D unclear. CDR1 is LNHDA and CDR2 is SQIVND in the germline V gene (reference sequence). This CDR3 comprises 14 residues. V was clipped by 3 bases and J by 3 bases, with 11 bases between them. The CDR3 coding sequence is TGTGCCAGTAGTATTGCGCCTCACTACTATGGCTACACCTTC. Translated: CASSIAPHYYGYTF.

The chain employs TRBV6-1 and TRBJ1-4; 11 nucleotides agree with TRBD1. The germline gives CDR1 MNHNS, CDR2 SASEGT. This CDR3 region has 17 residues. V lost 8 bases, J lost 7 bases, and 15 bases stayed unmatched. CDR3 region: CASGPPGTGGPVEKLFF. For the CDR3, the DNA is TGTGCCAGCGGACCTCCCGGGACAGGGGGGCCTGTTGAAAAACTGTTTTTT.

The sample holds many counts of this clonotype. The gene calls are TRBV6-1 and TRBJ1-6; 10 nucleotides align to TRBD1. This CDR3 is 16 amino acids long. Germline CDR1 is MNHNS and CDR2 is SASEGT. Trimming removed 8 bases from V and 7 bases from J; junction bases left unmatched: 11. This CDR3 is CASLRLPGQGNSPLHF. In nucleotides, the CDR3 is TGTGCCAGCCTACGCCTACCGGGACAGGGGAATTCACCCCTCCACTTT.

The CDR3 region is CASSIGGLAVSGELFF. Here the CDR3 DNA reads TGTGCCAGTAGTATAGGGGGACTAGCGGTATCCGGGGAGCTGTTTTTT. The chain carries TRBV19 and TRBJ2-2, with TRBD2 matching 11 bases. The V and J ends lost 1 base and 6 bases, in that order; junction bases with no gene match: 4. The CDR3 totals 16 residues. Germline assignment: CDR1 LNHDA and CDR2 SQIVND (reference sequence).

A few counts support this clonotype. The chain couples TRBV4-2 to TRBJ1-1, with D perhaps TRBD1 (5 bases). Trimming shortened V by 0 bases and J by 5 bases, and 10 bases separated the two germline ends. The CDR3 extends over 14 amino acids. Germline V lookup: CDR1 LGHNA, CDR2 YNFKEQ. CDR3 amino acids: CASSQEGGGTEAFF. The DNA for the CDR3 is TGTGCCAGCAGCCAAGAGGGGGGTGGGACTGAAGCTTTCTTT.